This T cell receptor (beta chain) derives from a study of a mutant IDH1 vaccine in newly diagnosed glioma. Trimming removed 5 bases from V and 2 bases from J; junction bases left unmatched: 4. The CDR3 consists of 15 residues. Germline V lookup: CDR1 SGHVS, CDR2 FQNEAQ. Clones were sequenced by immunoSEQ multiplex PCR, and TCRdb holds only the in-frame ones, with some missing. Among under 55,000 clones listed, roughly 90% were seen once. As for this clone: The antigen remains undetermined.

Time point here: week 11, during vaccination. Each dose of the vaccine consisted of 300 ug of mutant IDH1 20-mer peptide, with topical imiquimod. The clonotype comes from a man in his fifties or sixties with glioma. This rearrangement joins TRBV7-8 to TRBJ1-4; 8 bases match TRBD1. Here the sequenced sample was PBMCs, taken from a glioma patient whose treatment included an IDH1 peptide vaccine. The DNA of the CDR3 is TGTGCCAGCAGCCGGTGGACAGGGACTAATGAAAAACTGTTTTTT. Protein: CASSRWTGTNEKLFF. The entire variable domain, with the rest obtained from reference TRBV7-8 and TRBJ1-4, is as follows: GAGVSQSPRYKVAKRGQDVALRCDPISGHVSLFWYQQALGQGPEFLTYFQNEAQLDKSGLPSDRFFAERPEGSVSTLKIQRTQQEDSAVYLCASSRWTGTNEKLFFGSGTQLSVL.